This T cell receptor beta chain was profiled in a study of blood T cell repertoires in COVID-19. In the study overall: The United States, Italy and Spain were the sources of the acute and convalescent COVID-19 samples. T cells, B-cell-depleted T cells, or PBMCs supplied cDNA or gDNA.

Trimming cost V 5 bases and J 3 bases, with 17 bases left between them. The CDR3 runs 15 residues. The germline V gene has CDR1 SNHLY and CDR2 FYNNEI. Original data processing: Amplification of reference gene primers provided the estimated nucleated cell counts. The method was immunoSEQ multiplex PCR; TCRdb's version includes in-frame clones alone and lacks a portion of them. The V and J calls and clone size were taken over from that table, and D and trimming were inferred from the DNA. The sample carries roughly 66,000 clones, about 90% recorded once. Input material: peripheral blood. This chain joins TRBV2 and TRBJ2-7; D perhaps matches TRBD1 (6 bases). The clonotype originates from a human donor in a cohort sampled during active COVID-19. CDR3 in amino acids: CASSRTLTGDYEQYF. For the CDR3, the DNA is TGTGCCAGCAGTCGAACTCTGACAGGAGACTACGAGCAGTACTTC.